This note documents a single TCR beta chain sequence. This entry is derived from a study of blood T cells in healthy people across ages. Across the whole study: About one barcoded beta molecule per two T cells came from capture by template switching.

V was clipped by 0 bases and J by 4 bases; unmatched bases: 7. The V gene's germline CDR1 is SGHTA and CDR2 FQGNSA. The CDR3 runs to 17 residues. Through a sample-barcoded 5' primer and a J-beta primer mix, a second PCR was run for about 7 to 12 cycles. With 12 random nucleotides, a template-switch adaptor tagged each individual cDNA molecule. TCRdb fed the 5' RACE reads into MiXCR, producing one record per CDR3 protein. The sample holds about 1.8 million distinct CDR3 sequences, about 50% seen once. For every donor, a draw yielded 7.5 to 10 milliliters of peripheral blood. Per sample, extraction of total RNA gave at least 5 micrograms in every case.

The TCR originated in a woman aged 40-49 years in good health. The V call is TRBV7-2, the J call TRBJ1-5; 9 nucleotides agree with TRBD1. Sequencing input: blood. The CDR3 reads CASSLAPLDRGNQPQHF. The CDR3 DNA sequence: TGTGCCAGCAGCTTAGCCCCCTTAGACAGGGGGAATCAGCCCCAGCATTTT.